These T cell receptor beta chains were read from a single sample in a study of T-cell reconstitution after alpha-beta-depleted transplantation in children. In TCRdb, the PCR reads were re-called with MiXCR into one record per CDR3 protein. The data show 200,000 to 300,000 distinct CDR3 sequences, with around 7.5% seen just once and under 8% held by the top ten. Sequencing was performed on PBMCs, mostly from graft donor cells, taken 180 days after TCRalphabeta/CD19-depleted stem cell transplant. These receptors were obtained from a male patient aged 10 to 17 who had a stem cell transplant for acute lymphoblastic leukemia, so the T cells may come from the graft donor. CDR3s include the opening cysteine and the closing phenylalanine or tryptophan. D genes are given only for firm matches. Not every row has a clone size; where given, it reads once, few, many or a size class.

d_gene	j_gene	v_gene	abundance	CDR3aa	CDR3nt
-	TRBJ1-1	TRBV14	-	CASSRIGGMNTEAFF	TGTGCCAGCAGCCGAATCGGGGGTATGAACACTGAAGCTTTCTTT
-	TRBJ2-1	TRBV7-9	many	CASSLAGRTDNEQFF	TGTGCCAGCAGCTTAGCGGGGAGGACAGACAATGAGCAGTTCTTC
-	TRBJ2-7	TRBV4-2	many	CASSQDPRALTYEQYF	TGTGCCAGCAGCCAAGATCCACGGGCTCTTACCTACGAGCAGTACTTC
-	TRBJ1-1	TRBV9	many	CASSARDTEAFF	TGTGCCAGCAGCGCTAGGGACACTGAAGCTTTCTTT
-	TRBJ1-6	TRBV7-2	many	CASSPSGGLVSLHF	TGTGCCAGCAGCCCATCGGGCGGGTTAGTCAGCCTCCACTTT
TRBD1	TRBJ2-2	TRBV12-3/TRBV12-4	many	CASSSRDRETGELFF	TGTGCCAGCAGTTCCCGGGACAGGGAAACCGGGGAGCTGTTTTTT
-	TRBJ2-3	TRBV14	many	CASSQDYGTDTQYF	TGTGCCAGCAGCCAAGATTACGGAACAGATACGCAGTATTTT
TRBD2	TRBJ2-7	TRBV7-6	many	CASSRGLSGSLNYEQYF	TGTGCCAGCAGCCGGGGCCTTAGCGGGAGTCTTAACTACGAGCAGTACTTC
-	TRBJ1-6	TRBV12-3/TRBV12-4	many	CASRANNSPLHF	TGTGCCAGCAGAGCAAATAATTCACCCCTCCACTTT
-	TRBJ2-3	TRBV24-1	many	CATSDPSVIGGARATDTQYF	TGTGCCACCAGTGATCCCTCGGTAATCGGGGGCGCGAGGGCGACAGATACGCAGTATTTT
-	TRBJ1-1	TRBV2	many	CASSEQGALTEAFF	TGTGCCAGCAGTGAACAAGGGGCGTTGACTGAAGCTTTCTTT
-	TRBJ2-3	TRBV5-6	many	CASSLWSDTQYF	TGTGCCAGCAGCTTGTGGTCAGATACGCAGTATTTT
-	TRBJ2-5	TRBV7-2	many	CASSLRLQETQYF	TGTGCCAGCAGCCTCCGGCTCCAAGAGACCCAGTACTTC
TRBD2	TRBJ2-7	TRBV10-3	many	CAIRSSGQTYEQYF	TGTGCCATCCGGAGTAGCGGGCAGACCTACGAGCAGTACTTC
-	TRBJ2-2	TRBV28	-	CASSSPLRTTGELFF	TGTGCCAGCAGTTCGCCTTTGAGGACCACCGGGGAGCTGTTTTTT
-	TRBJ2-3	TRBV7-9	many	CASSVGLLGDTQYF	TGTGCCAGCAGCGTGGGACTTCTCGGGGATACGCAGTATTTT
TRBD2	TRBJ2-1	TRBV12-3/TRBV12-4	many	CASRSGSSYNEQFF	TGTGCCAGCAGGAGCGGGAGCTCCTACAATGAGCAGTTCTTC
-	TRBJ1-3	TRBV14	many	CASSPRRHSGNTIYF	TGTGCCAGCAGCCCCAGACGGCACTCTGGAAACACCATATATTTT
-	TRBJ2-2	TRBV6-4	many	CASSEAGRFSELFF	TGTGCCAGCAGTGAGGCAGGGAGATTTTCCGAGCTGTTTTTT
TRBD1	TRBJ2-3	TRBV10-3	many	CAISAGQEGTDTQYF	TGTGCCATCAGCGCGGGACAGGAGGGGACAGATACGCAGTATTTT
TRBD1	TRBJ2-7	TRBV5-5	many	CASSRGQGAGYEQYF	TGTGCCAGCAGCAGGGGACAGGGGGCTGGCTACGAGCAGTACTTC
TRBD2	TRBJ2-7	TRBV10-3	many	CAISVSGGAGEQYF	TGTGCCATCAGTGTCAGCGGGGGGGCCGGCGAGCAGTACTTC
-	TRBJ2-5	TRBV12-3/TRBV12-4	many	CASSLLRRETQYF	TGTGCCAGCAGTTTATTACGCAGAGAGACCCAGTACTTC
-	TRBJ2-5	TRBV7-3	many	CASSLYGGEETQYF	TGTGCCAGCAGCTTATACGGCGGGGAAGAGACCCAGTACTTC
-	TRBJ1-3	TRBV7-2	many	CASSFRPGLGNTIYF	TGTGCCAGCAGCTTCAGACCCGGCCTTGGAAACACCATATATTTT
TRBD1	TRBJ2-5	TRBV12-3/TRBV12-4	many	CASSPDRDKRLETQYF	TGTGCCAGCAGTCCTGACAGGGACAAGCGGTTAGAGACCCAGTACTTC
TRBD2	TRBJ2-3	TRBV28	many	CASSPSGRLSVDTQYF	TGTGCCAGCAGCCCTAGCGGGAGGCTCTCGGTAGATACGCAGTATTTT
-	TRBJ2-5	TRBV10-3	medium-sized	CAIRGPEETQYF	TGTGCCATTAGAGGACCGGAAGAGACCCAGTACTTC
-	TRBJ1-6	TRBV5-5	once	CASSLAWHLRGDSPLHF	TGTGCCAGCAGCTTGGCATGGCACCTCAGAGGGGATTCACCCCTCCACTTT
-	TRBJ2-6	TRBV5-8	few	CASSLAGGSSGANVLTF	TGTGCCAGCAGCTTGGCGGGGGGCAGTTCTGGGGCCAACGTCCTGACTTTC
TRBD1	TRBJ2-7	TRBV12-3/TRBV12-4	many	CASSVRTGAYEQYF	TGTGCCAGCAGTGTCAGGACAGGGGCCTACGAGCAGTACTTC
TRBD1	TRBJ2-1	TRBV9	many	CASSLGTGVRNEQFF	TGTGCCAGCAGCCTTGGGACAGGGGTAAGGAATGAGCAGTTCTTC
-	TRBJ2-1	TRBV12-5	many	CASGLSGEQFF	TGTGCTAGTGGTTTGAGTGGGGAGCAGTTCTTC
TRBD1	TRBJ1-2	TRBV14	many	CASSQDTSGGLWYGYTF	TGTGCCAGCAGCCAAGATACCTCAGGGGGCCTTTGGTATGGCTACACCTTC
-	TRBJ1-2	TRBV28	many	CASSLDRGTGRGYGYTF	TGTGCCAGCAGCCTGGATAGGGGGACGGGAAGAGGCTATGGCTACACCTTC
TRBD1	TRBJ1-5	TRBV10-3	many	CAMGTGESQPQHF	TGTGCCATGGGGACAGGGGAAAGTCAGCCCCAGCATTTT
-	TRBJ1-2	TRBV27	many	CASSSSYGYTF	TGTGCCAGCAGCTCTTCCTATGGCTACACCTTC
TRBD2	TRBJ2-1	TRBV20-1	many	CSASWSGRVGEQFF	TGCAGTGCTTCATGGAGCGGGAGGGTTGGTGAGCAGTTCTTC
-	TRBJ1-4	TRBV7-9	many	CASSFRPPNEKLFF	TGTGCCAGCAGCTTCAGACCCCCTAATGAAAAACTGTTTTTT
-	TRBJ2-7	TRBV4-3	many	CASSQDLAGFHYEQYF	TGCGCCAGCAGCCAAGATCTCGCAGGGTTTCATTACGAGCAGTACTTC
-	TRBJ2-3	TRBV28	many	CASSHSGGSTDTQYF	TGTGCCAGCAGCCACTCTGGGGGTAGCACAGATACGCAGTATTTT
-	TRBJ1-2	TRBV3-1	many	CASSQDRAAGGYTF	TGTGCCAGCAGCCAAGATAGGGCCGCGGGAGGCTACACCTTC
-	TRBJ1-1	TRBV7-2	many	CASSSPPGNTEAFF	TGTGCCAGCAGCTCCCCGCCAGGGAACACTGAAGCTTTCTTT
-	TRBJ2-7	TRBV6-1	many	CASSGHRIHSFYEQYF	TGTGCCAGCAGTGGACACAGAATACACTCCTTCTACGAGCAGTACTTC
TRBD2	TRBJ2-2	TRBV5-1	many	CASSYGLAGVGPNTGELFF	TGCGCCAGCAGCTATGGACTAGCGGGGGTGGGGCCGAACACCGGGGAGCTGTTTTTT
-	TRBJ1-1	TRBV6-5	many	CASSYLGETEAFF	TGTGCCAGCAGTTACTTAGGGGAGACTGAAGCTTTCTTT
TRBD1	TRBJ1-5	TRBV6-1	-	CASSPQPRGLQPQHF	TGTGCCAGCAGTCCCCAGCCCAGGGGGCTCCAGCCCCAGCATTTT
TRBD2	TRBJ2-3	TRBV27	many	CASSFSVTLLAGGPVGTDTQYF	TGTGCCAGCAGTTTCTCGGTCACCTTACTAGCGGGGGGGCCAGTTGGCACAGATACGCAGTATTTT
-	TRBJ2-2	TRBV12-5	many	CASGPLGGELFF	TGTGCTAGTGGCCCGTTAGGGGGGGAGCTGTTTTTT